The following is a T cell receptor (beta chain) sequence with its context. Which antigen it targets is not known. Within one base of it there is no much larger clone, and no base qualities were kept. The source of the sample is a study of T cell changes during pregnancy in multiple sclerosis (dated by TCRdb to about 2019). For the study in its entirety: The study looked at changes in the T cell repertoire across pregnancy in women with multiple sclerosis.

The library was prepared using the immunoSEQ multiplex PCR assay. The clones in this table, taken by TCRdb from immuneACCESS, are in-frame only. Not every clone is retained; where verified, under half of the shortfall comes from an unresolved V gene, and the cause of the rest is unknown. Present in this sample are 50,000 to 80,000 clones, roughly 92% of which were seen just once. The leading ten clones occupy roughly 1.5% of the sample. The origin of this receptor is a female donor with multiple sclerosis, enrolled in a pregnancy study. The sequencing used peripheral blood, collected in the second trimester of pregnancy.

The nucleotide sequence is TGTGCCACCAGCAGAGGAAGGGGTAGCGGGAAACCACCCTTATGGAATGAGCAGTTCTTC. This sequence encodes CATSRGRGSGKPPLWNEQFF. This receptor chain uses TRBV15 and TRBJ2-1, with TRBD2 matching 8 junction bases. The germline V gene (reference sequence) specifies LNHNV as CDR1 and YYDKDF as CDR2. V is pruned by 1 base and J by 7 bases, leaving 21 bases of the junction without a gene match. Its CDR3 holds 20 amino acids, cysteine through phenylalanine. CDR3 DNA is the only sequence kept; it has 60 bases, read in frame from the first base.